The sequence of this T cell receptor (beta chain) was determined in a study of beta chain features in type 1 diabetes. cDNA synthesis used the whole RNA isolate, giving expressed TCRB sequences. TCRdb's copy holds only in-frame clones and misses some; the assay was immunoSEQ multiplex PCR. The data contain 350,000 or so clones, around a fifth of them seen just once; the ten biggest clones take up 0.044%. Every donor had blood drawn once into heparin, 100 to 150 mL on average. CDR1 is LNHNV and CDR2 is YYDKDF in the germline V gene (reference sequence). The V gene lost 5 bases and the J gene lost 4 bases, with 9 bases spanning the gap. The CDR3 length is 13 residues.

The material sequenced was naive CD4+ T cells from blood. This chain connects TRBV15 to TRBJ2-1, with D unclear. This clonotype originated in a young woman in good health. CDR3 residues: CATSLRGYNEQFF. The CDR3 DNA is TGTGCCACCAGCCTTAGAGGTTACAATGAGCAGTTCTTC.